Sequencing of this TCR beta chain was carried out in a study of control samples from healthy donors and cancer patients. This CDR3 spans 14 amino acids. V was cut by 4 bases and J by 0 bases, with 7 bases left in between. CDR1 and CDR2 (germline): SGHRS, YFSETQ. The repertoire was sequenced with immunoSEQ multiplex PCR; TCRdb's copy has only in-frame clones and lacks some. The table has about 100,000 clones, just under 85% seen once. This chain connects TRBV5-1 to TRBJ2-2; no firm D call. This clonotype was obtained from a man younger than 45 in good health. The sequenced sample consisted of blood. CDR3 region: CASSVTSNTGELFF. The DNA for the CDR3 is TGCGCCAGCAGCGTCACCTCGAACACCGGGGAGCTGTTTTTT.